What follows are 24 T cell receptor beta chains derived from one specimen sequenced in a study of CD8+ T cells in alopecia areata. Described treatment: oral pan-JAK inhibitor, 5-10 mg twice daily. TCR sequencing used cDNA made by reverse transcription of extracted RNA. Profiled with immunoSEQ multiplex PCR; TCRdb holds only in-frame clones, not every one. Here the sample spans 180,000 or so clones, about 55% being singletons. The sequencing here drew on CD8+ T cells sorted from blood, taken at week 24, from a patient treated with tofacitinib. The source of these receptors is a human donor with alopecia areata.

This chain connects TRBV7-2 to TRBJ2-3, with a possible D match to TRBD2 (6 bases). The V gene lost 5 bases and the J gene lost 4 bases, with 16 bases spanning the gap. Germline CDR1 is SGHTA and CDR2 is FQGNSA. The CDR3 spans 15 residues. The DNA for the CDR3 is TGTGCCAGCAGCCCTCTGGGACGACTAGCAGATACGCAGTATTTT. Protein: CASSPLGRLADTQYF.

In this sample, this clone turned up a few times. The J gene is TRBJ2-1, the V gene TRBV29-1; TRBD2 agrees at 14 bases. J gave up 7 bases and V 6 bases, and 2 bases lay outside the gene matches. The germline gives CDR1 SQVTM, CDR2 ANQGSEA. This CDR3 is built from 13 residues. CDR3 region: CSVGTSGGNEQFF. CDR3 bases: TGCAGCGTCGGGACTAGCGGGGGAAATGAGCAGTTCTTC.

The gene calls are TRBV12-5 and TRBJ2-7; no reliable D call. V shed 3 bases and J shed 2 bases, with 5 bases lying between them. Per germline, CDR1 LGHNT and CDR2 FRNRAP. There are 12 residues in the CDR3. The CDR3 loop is CASGFDAYEQYF. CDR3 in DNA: TGTGCTAGTGGTTTTGACGCCTACGAGCAGTACTTC.

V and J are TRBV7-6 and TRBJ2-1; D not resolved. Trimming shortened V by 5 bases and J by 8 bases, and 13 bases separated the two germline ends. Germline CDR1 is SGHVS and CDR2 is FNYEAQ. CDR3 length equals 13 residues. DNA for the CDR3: TGTGCCAGCAGCATAGGGTGGGCTGATGAGCAGTTCTTC. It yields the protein CASSIGWADEQFF.

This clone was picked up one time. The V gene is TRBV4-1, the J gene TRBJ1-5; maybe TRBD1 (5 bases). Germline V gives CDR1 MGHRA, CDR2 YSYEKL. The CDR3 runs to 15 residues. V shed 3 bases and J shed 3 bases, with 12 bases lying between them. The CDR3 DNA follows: TGCGCCAGCAGCCACTCGACAGAATCCAATCAGCCCCAGCATTTT. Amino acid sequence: CASSHSTESNQPQHF.

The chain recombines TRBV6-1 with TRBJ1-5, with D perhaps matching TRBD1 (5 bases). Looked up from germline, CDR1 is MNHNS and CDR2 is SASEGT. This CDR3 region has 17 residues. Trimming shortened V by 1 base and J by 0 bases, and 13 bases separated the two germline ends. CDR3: CASSEDKWGHSNQPQHF. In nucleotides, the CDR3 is TGTGCCAGCAGTGAAGACAAATGGGGCCATAGCAATCAGCCCCAGCATTTT.

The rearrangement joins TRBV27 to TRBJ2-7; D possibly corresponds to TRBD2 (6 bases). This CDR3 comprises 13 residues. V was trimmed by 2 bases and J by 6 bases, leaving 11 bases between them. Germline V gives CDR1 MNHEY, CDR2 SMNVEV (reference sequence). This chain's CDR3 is CASSLGGNFEQYF. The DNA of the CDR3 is TGTGCCAGCAGTTTAGGAGGGAACTTCGAGCAGTACTTC.

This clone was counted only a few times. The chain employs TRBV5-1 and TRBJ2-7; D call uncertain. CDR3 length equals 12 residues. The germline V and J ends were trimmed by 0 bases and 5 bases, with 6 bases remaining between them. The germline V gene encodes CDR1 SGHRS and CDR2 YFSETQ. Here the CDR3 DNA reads TGCGCCAGCAGCTTGGCAGATAACGAGCAGTACTTC. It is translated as CASSLADNEQYF.

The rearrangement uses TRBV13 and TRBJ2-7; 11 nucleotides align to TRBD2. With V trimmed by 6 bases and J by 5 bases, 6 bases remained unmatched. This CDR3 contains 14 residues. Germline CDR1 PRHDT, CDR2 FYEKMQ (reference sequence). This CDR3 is CASRISGGAHEQYF. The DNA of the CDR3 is TGTGCCAGCAGGATTAGCGGGGGGGCCCACGAGCAGTACTTC.

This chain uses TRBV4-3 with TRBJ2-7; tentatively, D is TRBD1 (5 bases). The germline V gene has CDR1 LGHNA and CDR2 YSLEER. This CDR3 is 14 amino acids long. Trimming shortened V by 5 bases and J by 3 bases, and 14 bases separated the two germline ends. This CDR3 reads CASSSRWGGYEQYF. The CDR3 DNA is TGCGCCAGCAGCTCCCGCTGGGGCGGCTACGAGCAGTACTTC.

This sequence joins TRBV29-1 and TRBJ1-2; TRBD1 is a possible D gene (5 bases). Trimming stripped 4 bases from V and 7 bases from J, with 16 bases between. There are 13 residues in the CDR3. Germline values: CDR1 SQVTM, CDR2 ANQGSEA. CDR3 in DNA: TGCAGCGTTGGGGGGGGATCCAGTAGTGGCTACACCTTC. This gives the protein CSVGGGSSSGYTF.

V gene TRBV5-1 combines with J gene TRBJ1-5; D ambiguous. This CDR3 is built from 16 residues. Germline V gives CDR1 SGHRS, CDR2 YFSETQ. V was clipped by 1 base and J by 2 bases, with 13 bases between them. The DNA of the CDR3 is TGCGCCAGCAGCTTGCGGGAGTTAGGTGGCAATCAGCCCCAGCATTTT. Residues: CASSLRELGGNQPQHF. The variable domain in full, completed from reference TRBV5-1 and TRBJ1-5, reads KAGVTQTPRYLIKTRGQQVTLSCSPISGHRSVSWYQQTPGQGLQFLFEYFSETQRNKGNFPGRFSGRQFSNSRSEMNVSTLELGDSALYLCASSLRELGGNQPQHFGDGTRLSIL.

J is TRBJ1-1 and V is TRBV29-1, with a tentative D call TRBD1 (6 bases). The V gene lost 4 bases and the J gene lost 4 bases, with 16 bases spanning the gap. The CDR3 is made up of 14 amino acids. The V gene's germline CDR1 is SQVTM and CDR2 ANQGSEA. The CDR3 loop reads CSVVGGAIGTEAFF. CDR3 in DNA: TGCAGCGTTGTGGGGGGGGCGATAGGCACTGAAGCTTTCTTT.

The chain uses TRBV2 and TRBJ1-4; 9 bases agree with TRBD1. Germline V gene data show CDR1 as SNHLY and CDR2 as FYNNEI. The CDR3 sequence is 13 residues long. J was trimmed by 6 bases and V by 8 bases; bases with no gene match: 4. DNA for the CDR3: TGTGCCAGCGGGACAGGGAGGTATGAAAAACTGTTTTTT. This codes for CASGTGRYEKLFF.

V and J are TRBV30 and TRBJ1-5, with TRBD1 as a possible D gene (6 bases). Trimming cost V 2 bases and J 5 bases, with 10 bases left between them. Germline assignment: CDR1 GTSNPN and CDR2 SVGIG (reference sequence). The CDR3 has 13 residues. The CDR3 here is CAWSPSGDQPQHF. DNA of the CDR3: TGTGCCTGGAGTCCGTCAGGGGATCAGCCCCAGCATTTT.

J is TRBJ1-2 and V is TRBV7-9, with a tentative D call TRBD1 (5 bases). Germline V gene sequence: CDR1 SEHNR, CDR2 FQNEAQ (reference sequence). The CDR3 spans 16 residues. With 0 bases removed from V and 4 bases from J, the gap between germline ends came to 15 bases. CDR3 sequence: CASSLAGQERFYGYTF. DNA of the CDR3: TGTGCCAGCAGCTTAGCGGGGCAGGAGAGGTTCTATGGCTACACCTTC.

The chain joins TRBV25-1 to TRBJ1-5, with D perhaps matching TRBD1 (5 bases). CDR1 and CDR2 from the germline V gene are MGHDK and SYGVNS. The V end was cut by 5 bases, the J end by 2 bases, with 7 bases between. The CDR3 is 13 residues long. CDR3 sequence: CASSQGGNQPQHF. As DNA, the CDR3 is TGTGCCAGCAGTCAGGGAGGCAATCAGCCCCAGCATTTT.

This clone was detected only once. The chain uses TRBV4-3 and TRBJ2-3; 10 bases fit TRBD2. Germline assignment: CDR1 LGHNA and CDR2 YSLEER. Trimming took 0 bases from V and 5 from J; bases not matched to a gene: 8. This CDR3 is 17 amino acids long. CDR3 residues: CASSQEPSGGRVDTQYF. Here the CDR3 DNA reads TGCGCCAGCAGCCAAGAGCCTAGCGGGGGAAGAGTAGATACGCAGTATTTT.

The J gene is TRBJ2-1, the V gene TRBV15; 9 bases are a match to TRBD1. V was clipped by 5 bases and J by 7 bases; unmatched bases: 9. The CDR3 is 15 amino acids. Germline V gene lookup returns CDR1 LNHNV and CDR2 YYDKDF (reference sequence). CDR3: CATSPRTGANNEQFF. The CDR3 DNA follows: TGTGCCACCAGCCCCAGGACAGGGGCTAATAATGAGCAGTTCTTC.

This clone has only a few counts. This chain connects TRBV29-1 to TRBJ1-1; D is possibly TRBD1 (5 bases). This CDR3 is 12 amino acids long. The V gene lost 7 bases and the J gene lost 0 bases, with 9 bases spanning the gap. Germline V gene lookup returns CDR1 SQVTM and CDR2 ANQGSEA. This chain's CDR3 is CSARALNTEAFF. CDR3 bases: TGCAGCGCCAGGGCGCTGAACACTGAAGCTTTCTTT.

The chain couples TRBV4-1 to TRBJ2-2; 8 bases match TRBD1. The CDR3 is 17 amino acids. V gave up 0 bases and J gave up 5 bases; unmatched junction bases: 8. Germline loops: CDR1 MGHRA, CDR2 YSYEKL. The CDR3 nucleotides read TGCGCCAGCAGCCAAGATGTAGAGACAGGGGTAACCGGGGAGCTGTTTTTT. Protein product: CASSQDVETGVTGELFF.

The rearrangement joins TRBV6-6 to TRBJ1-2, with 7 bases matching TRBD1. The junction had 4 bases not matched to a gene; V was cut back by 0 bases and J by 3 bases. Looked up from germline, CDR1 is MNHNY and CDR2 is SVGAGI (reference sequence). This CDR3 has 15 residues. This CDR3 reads CASSYSIGTDYGYTF. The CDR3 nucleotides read TGTGCCAGCAGTTACTCGATTGGGACAGACTATGGCTACACCTTC.

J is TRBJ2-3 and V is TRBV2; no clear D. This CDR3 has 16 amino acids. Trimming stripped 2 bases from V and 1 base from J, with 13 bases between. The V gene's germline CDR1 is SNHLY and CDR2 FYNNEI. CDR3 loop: CASSEFTRDGTDTQYF. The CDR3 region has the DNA TGTGCCAGCAGTGAATTTACCCGAGACGGCACAGATACGCAGTATTTT.

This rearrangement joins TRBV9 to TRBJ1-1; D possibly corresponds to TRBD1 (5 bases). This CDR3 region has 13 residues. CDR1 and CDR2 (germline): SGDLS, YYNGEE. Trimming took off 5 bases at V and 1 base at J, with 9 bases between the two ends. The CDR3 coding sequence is TGTGCCAGCAGGGCAGGGCAGAACACTGAAGCTTTCTTT. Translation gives CASRAGQNTEAFF.